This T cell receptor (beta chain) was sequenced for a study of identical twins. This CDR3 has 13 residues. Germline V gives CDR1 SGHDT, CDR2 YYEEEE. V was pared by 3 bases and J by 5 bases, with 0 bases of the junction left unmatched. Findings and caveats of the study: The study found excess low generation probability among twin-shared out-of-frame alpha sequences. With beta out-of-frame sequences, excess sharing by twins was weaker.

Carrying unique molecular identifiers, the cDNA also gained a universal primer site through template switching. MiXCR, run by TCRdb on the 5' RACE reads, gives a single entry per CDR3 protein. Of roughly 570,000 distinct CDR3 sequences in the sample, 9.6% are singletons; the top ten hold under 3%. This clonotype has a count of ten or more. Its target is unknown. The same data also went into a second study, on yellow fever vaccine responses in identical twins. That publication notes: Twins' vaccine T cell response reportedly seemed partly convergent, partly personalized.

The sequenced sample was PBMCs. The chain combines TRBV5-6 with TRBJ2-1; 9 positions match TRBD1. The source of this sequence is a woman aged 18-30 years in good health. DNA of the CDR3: TGTGCCAGCAGCTGGGACAGGGACAATGAGCAGTTCTTC. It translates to CASSWDRDNEQFF.